The rows below give T cell receptor beta chains drawn from one sample of a study of T cells in Graves' hyperthyroidism and ophthalmopathy. TCRdb processed the multiplex PCR reads anew with MiXCR; each CDR3 protein has one entry. The sample holds hundreds of thousands of distinct CDR3 sequences, less than 25% seen once. Sequencing input: blood. All receptors derive from a man younger than 45 with Graves' ophthalmopathy. Both conserved end residues are part of each CDR3. A D gene is named only where the DNA matches it firmly.

>TRBV20-1|-
CSGGVGNTGELFF
>TRBV27|-
CASSLVPVVGTQYF
>TRBV11-2|-
CASSSIAFNPATNEKLFF
>TRBV25-1|-
CASREGTTNTGELFF
>TRBV20-1|-
CSAGDTKEQYF
>TRBV30|-
CASQGPLWDNEQFF
>TRBV7-9|TRBD2
CASSPTIQGTSGNTGELFF
>TRBV5-6|-
CASSWGSLESQPQHF
>TRBV5-8|TRBD2
CASSLGLAGPALGGNEQFF
>TRBV29-1|TRBD1
CSAGQGVLNNEQFF
>TRBV28|-
CASNYGVNNEQFF
>TRBV5-1|TRBD2
CASSLGDASGRGDEQFF
>TRBV5-6|TRBD2
CASSLDRLAGHTGELFF
>TRBV11-1|-
CASSSTIYEQYF